One sample yielded the 23 T cell receptor beta chains listed below, sequenced in a study of cytomegalovirus exposure and HLA in healthy donors. Use of 60 Vbeta and 13 Jbeta primers characterized the PCR. Repertoires were generated with immunoSEQ multiplex PCR, while TCRdb's copy carries only in-frame clones and drops some. The sample shows around 100,000 clones, 81% of them seen only once. The sequencing sample was made of PBMCs. All receptors derive from a woman between 65 and 79 years old in good health and CMV-seropositive.

CDR3 nucleotide sequence: TGTGCCGGCCAGGGGGCGATGAATGAAAAACTGTTTTTT. It yields the protein CAGQGAMNEKLFF. The rearrangement uses TRBV21-1 and TRBJ1-4; the D call in the table, TRBD1, was not verified against the DNA. TRBV21-1 is a pseudogene. The CDR3 extends over 13 amino acids.

The genes are TRBV7-2 and TRBJ1-3; D remains ambiguous. From germline, CDR1 is SGHTA and CDR2 FQGNSA. There are 14 residues in the CDR3. V was cut by 3 bases and J by 0 bases, with 6 bases left in between. The CDR3 reads CASSLRLSGNTIYF. The CDR3 DNA is TGTGCCAGCAGCTTGAGGCTCTCTGGAAACACCATATATTTT.

The V and J genes are TRBV2 and TRBJ2-5; 7 bases are a match to TRBD1. The J call is doubtful: the DNA matches TRBJ2-7 better. Per germline, CDR1 SNHLY and CDR2 FYNNEI. There are 14 residues in the CDR3. The CDR3 DNA is TGTGCCAGCACTTGGGACAGAGCCGGGTACGAGCAGTACTTC. Translating gives CASTWDRAGYEQYF.

There are a few counts of this clone. V is TRBV6-1 and J is TRBJ2-1, with 11 bases matching TRBD2. The CDR3 totals 15 residues. V lost 6 bases, J lost 2 bases, and 3 bases stayed unmatched. Germline CDR1 reads MNHNS; CDR2 reads SASEGT. DNA of the CDR3: TGTGCCAGCAGCCTAGCGGGAGGCACCTACAATGAGCAGTTCTTC. Translated, it gives CASSLAGGTYNEQFF.

The chain links TRBV19 to TRBJ2-3, with D perhaps matching TRBD2 (6 bases). V shed 5 bases and J shed 5 bases, with 26 bases lying between them. Per germline, CDR1 LNHDA and CDR2 SQIVND (reference sequence). The CDR3 extends over 18 amino acids. The CDR3 sequence: CASSGGWGGKSTGDTQYF. The CDR3 region has the DNA TGTGCCAGTAGTGGGGGGTGGGGAGGTAAGTCAACGGGAGATACGCAGTATTTT.

The J gene is TRBJ2-2, the V gene TRBV5-1; no reliable D call. Germline V CDR1 and CDR2: SGHRS, YFSETQ. CDR3 size: 16 residues. V lost 2 bases and J 2 bases, leaving 13 bases between the germline ends. This CDR3 reads CASSFGSYTNTGELFF. Written as DNA, the CDR3 is TGCGCCAGCAGCTTTGGTTCTTATACTAACACCGGGGAGCTGTTTTTT.

In its sample, this clone was seen a few times. The rearrangement joins TRBV5-1 to TRBJ2-7, with TRBD2 matching 8 bases. The CDR3 is 15 amino acids. The J segment lost 1 base and the V segment lost 3 bases, leaving 6 bases of the junction unmatched. Germline CDR1 and CDR2: SGHRS and YFSETQ. The DNA of the CDR3 is TGCGCCAGCAGCTCGGATACTAGCGGTTCCTACGAGCAGTACTTC. As protein: CASSSDTSGSYEQYF.

The gene calls are TRBV7-3 and TRBJ2-3; the match to TRBD2 covers 8 bases. This CDR3 is built from 16 residues. Germline values: CDR1 SGHTA, CDR2 FQGTGA. V trimming: 2 bases; J trimming: 4 bases; junction bases outside the gene matches: 8. The CDR3: CASSLHASGSADTQYF. The CDR3, as DNA: TGTGCCAGCAGCTTACATGCTAGCGGGTCAGCAGATACGCAGTATTTT.

Comment on this clone: A junction boundary mismatches the germline segment, possibly from a read error. This chain joins TRBV27 and TRBJ1-2; TRBD1 is a possible D gene (5 bases). In germline, CDR1 is MNHEY, CDR2 SMNVEV (reference sequence). The CDR3 contains 15 residues. DNA for the CDR3: TGTGCCAGCAGCGCCACAGGACTAGCTAACTGTGGCTACACCTTC. Amino acids: CASSATGLANCGYTF.

A single count supports this clone. V is TRBV19 and J is TRBJ1-2; 12 bases map to TRBD1. V lost 5 bases, J lost 4 bases, and 11 bases stayed unmatched. This CDR3 has 17 residues. Germline CDR1 reads LNHDA; CDR2 reads SQIVND (reference sequence). CDR3 sequence (DNA): TGTGCCAGTAGTTCAACCGGGACAGGGGGCGCAGTCTATGGCTACACCTTC. This codes for CASSSTGTGGAVYGYTF. Complete variable domain (other parts from reference TRBV19 and TRBJ1-2): DGGITQSPKYLFRKEGQNVTLSCEQNLNHDAMYWYRQDPGQGLRLIYYSQIVNDFQKGDIAEGYSVSREKKESFPLTVTSAQKNPTAFYLCASSSTGTGGAVYGYTFGSGTRLTVV.

The J gene is TRBJ1-2, the V gene TRBV5-4; 8 nucleotides agree with TRBD1. Per the germline V gene, CDR1 is SGHNT and CDR2 is YYREEE (reference sequence). Germline trimming cut 2 bases from V and 0 bases from J; bases unmatched to any gene: 6. CDR3 length: 16 residues. The CDR3 DNA reads as TGTGCCAGCAGCTTAGAACAGGGGGTTTCTAACTATGGCTACACCTTC. Translating gives CASSLEQGVSNYGYTF.

This clone was seen only once. The CDR3 DNA sequence: TGTGCCAGCAGCCTTGGTTCCCCCCAGGGGGGTCAGCCCCAGCATTTT. This sequence encodes CASSLGSPQGGQPQHF. This sequence joins TRBV2 and TRBJ1-5; the match to TRBD1 covers 7 bases. The CDR3 totals 16 residues. CDR1 and CDR2 (germline): SNHLY, FYNNEI. The V and J ends lost 6 bases and 6 bases, in that order; junction bases with no gene match: 14.

The chain combines TRBV25-1 with TRBJ1-1; 11 nucleotides match TRBD1. V was clipped by 6 bases and J by 2 bases; unmatched bases: 8. This CDR3 spans 16 amino acids. Germline lookup yields CDR1 MGHDK and CDR2 SYGVNS. CDR3 DNA sequence: TGTGCCAGCAGACCGGACAGGGGGCTTTTTAACACTGAAGCTTTCTTT. It yields the protein CASRPDRGLFNTEAFF.

The chain joins TRBV10-3 to TRBJ2-1; 11 nucleotides align to TRBD2. This CDR3 is 16 amino acids long. Germline loops: CDR1 ENHRY, CDR2 SYGVKD. V shed 3 bases, J shed 6 bases, and the junction held 7 bases outside the gene matches. The CDR3 DNA reads as TGTGCCATCAGTGATTTAGGGACTAGCGGACCCAATGAGCAGTTCTTC. This sequence encodes CAISDLGTSGPNEQFF.

The chain links TRBV6-5 to TRBJ2-7, with 8 positions matching TRBD1. The ends lost 4 bases at V and 7 bases at J; junction bases unmatched: 12. The germline V gene encodes CDR1 MNHEY and CDR2 SVGAGI. This CDR3 is 15 amino acids long. The CDR3 nucleotides are TGTGCCAGCAGTTCTAATGGGCAGGGGGCGTTTGAGCAGTACTTC. Amino acids: CASSSNGQGAFEQYF.

Here the CDR3 reads CASSQGGTYEQYF. DNA for the CDR3: TGTGCCAGCAGCCAAGGTGGGACTTACGAGCAGTACTTC. The V gene is TRBV4-2, the J gene TRBJ2-7; a possible D gene is TRBD2 (6 bases). The V end was cut by 1 base, the J end by 4 bases, with 8 bases between. The germline gives CDR1 LGHNA, CDR2 YNFKEQ. The CDR3 spans 13 residues.

The rearrangement uses TRBV7-9 and TRBJ1-1; the D gene is possibly TRBD1 (5 bases). The V end lost 1 base, the J end lost 5 bases, and 11 bases lay between the germline ends. Per germline, CDR1 SEHNR and CDR2 FQNEAQ (reference sequence). The CDR3 has 14 residues. CDR3 in DNA: TGTGCCAGCAGCTTAGGTGGGGGGGGGACTGAAGCTTTCTTT. It encodes CASSLGGGGTEAFF.

The rearrangement joins TRBV18 to TRBJ1-1, with 9 bases that match TRBD1. The J segment lost 4 bases and the V segment lost 0 bases, leaving 6 bases of the junction unmatched. The germline gives CDR1 KGHSH, CDR2 LQKENI. The CDR3 runs 16 residues. The CDR3 DNA reads TGTGCCAGCTCACCACCAAATCCGACAGGGGGCACTGAAGCTTTCTTT. It encodes CASSPPNPTGGTEAFF.

The rearrangement links TRBV7-3 to TRBJ1-1; D uncertain. The germline V and J ends were trimmed by 4 bases and 1 base, with 7 bases remaining between them. This CDR3 is 13 amino acids long. Germline loops: CDR1 SGHTA, CDR2 FQGTGA. The CDR3 DNA reads as TGTGCCAGCAGCTACGGTGCGAACACTGAAGCTTTCTTT. This gives the protein CASSYGANTEAFF.

The chain uses TRBV4-1 and TRBJ2-7; D is perhaps TRBD2 (5 bases). Between the trimmed V and J ends, which lost 3 bases and 6 bases, there was a span of 12 bases. The CDR3 loop spans 13 amino acids. Looked up from germline, CDR1 is MGHRA and CDR2 is YSYEKL. CDR3 in DNA: TGCGCCAGCAGCCAGACGGGAAGGGTCGAGCAGTACTTC. Encoded protein: CASSQTGRVEQYF.

Concerning this clone itself: Different DNA sequences within this sample yield the same CDR3. The chain carries TRBV6-5 and TRBJ1-1; D perhaps matches TRBD1 (5 bases). Germline V gives CDR1 MNHEY, CDR2 SVGAGI. The V end was cut by 4 bases, the J end by 5 bases, with 8 bases between. This CDR3 spans 12 amino acids. CDR3 region: CASSFRGTEAFF. The CDR3 region has the DNA TGTGCCAGCAGTTTTCGGGGGACTGAAGCTTTCTTT.

This rearrangement joins TRBV15 to TRBJ2-1; the D gene is possibly TRBD2 (5 bases). The V gene's germline CDR1 is LNHNV and CDR2 YYDKDF (reference sequence). The V end lost 8 bases, the J end lost 0 bases, and 17 bases lay between the germline ends. The CDR3 has 16 residues. The CDR3 bases are TGTGCCACCTCCTTATCGAGGGAACTCTCCTACAATGAGCAGTTCTTC. Residues: CATSLSRELSYNEQFF.

The chain uses TRBV4-3 and TRBJ2-2; TRBD2 matches at 9 bases. CDR1 and CDR2 (germline): LGHNA, YSLEER. The trim removed 0 bases at V and 7 bases at J, leaving 6 bases unmatched. The CDR3 contains 16 residues. DNA of the CDR3: TGCGCCAGCAGCCAAGAGGGCGGGAGGGCCTTCGGGGAGCTGTTTTTT. Its translation is CASSQEGGRAFGELFF.